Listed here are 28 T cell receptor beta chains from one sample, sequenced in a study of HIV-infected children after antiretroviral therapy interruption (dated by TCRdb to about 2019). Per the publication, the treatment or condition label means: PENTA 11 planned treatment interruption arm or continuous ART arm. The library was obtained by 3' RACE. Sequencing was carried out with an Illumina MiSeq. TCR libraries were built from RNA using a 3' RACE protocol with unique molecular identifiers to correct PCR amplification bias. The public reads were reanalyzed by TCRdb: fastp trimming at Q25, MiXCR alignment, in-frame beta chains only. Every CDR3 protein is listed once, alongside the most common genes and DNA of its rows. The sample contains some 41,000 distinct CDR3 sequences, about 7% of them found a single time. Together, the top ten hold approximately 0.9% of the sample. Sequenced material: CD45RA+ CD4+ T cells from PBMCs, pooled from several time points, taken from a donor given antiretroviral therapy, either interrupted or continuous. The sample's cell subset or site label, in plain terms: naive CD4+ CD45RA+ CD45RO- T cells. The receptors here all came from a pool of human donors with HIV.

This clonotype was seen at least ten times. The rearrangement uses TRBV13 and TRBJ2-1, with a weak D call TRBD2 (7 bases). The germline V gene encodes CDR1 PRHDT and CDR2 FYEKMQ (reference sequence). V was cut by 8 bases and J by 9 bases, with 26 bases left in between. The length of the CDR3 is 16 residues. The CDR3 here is CASSLVLGGRYAEQFF. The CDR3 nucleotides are TGTGCCAGCTCTCTCGTACTGGGGGGGCGCTATGCTGAGCAGTTCTTC.

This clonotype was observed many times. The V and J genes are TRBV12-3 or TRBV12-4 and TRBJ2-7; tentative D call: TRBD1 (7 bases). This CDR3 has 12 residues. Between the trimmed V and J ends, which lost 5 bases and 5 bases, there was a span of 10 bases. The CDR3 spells CASSIRGDEQYF. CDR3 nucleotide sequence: TGTGCCAGCAGTATCAGGGGGGACGAGCAGTACTTC.

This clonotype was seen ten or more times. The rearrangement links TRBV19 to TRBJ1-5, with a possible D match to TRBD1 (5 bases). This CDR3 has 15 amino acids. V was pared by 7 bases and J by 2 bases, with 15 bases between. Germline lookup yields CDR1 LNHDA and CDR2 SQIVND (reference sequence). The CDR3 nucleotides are TGTGCCAGTAAACAAGCAGGGATAGGCAATCAGCCCCAGCATTTT. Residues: CASKQAGIGNQPQHF.

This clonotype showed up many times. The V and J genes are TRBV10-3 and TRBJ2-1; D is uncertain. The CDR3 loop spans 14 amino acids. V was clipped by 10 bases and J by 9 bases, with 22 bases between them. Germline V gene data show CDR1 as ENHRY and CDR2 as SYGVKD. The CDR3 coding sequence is TGTGCCAGCGGTGATGTTTGGAGCTATGCTGAGCAGTTCTTC. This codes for CASGDVWSYAEQFF.

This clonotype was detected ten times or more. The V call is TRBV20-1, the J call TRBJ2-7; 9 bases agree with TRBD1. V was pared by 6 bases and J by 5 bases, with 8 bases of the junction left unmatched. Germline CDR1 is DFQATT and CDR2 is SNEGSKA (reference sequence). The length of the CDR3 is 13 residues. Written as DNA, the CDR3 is TGCAGTGCCAGTTGGACAGGGGCCCACGAGCAGTACTTC. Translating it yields CSASWTGAHEQYF.

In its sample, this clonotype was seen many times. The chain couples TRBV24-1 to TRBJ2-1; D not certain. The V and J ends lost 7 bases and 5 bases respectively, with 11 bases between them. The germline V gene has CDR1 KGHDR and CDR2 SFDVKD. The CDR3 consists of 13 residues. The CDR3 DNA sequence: TGTGCCACCAGGTCCGAGATTGACAATGAGCAGTTCTTC. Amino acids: CATRSEIDNEQFF.

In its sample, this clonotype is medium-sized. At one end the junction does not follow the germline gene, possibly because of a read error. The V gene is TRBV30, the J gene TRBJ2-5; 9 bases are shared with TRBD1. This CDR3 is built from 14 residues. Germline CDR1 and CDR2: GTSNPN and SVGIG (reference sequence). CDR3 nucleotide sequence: TGTGCCTGGAGCCCCCTGACAGGGGGGGACACCCAGTACTTT. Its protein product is CAWSPLTGGDTQYF. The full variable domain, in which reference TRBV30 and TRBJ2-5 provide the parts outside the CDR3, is SQTIHQWPATLVQPVGSPLSLECTVEGTSNPNLYWYRQAAGRGLQLLFYSVGIGQISSEVPQNLSASRPQDRQFILSSKKLLLSDSGFYLCAWSPLTGGDTQYFGPGTRLLVL.

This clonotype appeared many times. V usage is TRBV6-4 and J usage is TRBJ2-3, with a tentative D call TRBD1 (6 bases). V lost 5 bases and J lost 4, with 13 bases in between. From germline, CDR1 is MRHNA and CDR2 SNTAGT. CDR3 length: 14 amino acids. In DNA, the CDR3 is TGTGCCAGCAGTCCTACAGGGTCCGCAGATACGCAGTATTTT. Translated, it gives CASSPTGSADTQYF.

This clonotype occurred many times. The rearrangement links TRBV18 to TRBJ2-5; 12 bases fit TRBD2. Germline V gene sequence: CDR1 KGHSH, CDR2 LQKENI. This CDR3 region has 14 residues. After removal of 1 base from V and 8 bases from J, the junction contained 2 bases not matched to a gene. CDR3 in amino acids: CASSPRLAGETQYF. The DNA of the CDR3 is TGTGCCAGCTCACCACGACTAGCGGGAGAAACCCAGTACTTC.

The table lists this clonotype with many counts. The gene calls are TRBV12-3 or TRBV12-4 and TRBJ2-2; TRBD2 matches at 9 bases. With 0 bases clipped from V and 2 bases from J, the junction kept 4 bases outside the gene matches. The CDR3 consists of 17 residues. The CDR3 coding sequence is TGTGCCAGCAGTTTAGCGGGGGGGACTAGCAACACCGGGGAGCTGTTTTTT. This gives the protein CASSLAGGTSNTGELFF.

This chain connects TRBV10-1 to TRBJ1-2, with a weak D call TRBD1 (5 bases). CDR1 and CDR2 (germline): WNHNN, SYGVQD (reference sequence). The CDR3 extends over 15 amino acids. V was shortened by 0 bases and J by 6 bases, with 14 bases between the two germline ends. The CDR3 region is CASSESVQGRDGYTF. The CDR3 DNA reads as TGCGCCAGCAGTGAGTCCGTGCAGGGTCGGGATGGCTACACCTTC.

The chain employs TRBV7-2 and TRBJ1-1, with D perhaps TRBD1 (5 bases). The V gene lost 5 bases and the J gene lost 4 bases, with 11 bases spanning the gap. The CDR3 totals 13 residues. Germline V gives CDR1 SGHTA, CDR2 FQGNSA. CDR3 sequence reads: CASSQGLFTEAFF. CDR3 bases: TGTGCCAGCAGCCAGGGACTCTTCACTGAAGCTTTCTTT.

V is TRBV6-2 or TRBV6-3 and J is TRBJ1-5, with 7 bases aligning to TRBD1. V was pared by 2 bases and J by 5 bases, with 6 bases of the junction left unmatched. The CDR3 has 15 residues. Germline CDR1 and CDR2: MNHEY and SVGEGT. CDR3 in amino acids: CASSYPGQADQPQHF. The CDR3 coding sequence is TGTGCCAGCAGTTACCCTGGACAGGCGGATCAGCCCCAGCATTTT.

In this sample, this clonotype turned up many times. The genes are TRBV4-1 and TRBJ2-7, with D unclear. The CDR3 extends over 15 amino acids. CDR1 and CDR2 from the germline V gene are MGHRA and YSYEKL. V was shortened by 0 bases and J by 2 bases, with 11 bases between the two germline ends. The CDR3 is CASSQDYRKPYEQYF. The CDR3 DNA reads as TGCGCCAGCAGCCAAGATTATCGGAAACCCTACGAGCAGTACTTC.

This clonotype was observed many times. The CDR3 DNA reads TGTGCCACCAGTGATCCCAACTCAGGACAGTGGTACGGGGAGCAGTACTTC. This translates into CATSDPNSGQWYGEQYF. This rearrangement joins TRBV24-1 to TRBJ2-7, with D possibly being TRBD1 (6 bases). CDR1 and CDR2 (germline): KGHDR, SFDVKD. The CDR3 spans 17 residues. V was clipped by 3 bases and J by 7 bases, with 24 bases between them.

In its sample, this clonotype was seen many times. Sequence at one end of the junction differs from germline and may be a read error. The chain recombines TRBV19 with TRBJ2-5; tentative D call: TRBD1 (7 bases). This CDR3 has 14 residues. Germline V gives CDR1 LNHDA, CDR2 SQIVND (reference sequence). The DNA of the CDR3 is TGTGCCAGCAGTTCAGGGGGGAGGCAAGACACCCAGTACTTT. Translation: CASSSGGRQDTQYF.

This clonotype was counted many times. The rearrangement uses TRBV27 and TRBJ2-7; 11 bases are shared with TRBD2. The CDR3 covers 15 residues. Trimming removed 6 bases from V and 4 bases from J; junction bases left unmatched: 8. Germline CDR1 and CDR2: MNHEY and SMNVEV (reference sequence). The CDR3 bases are TGTGCCAGCAGCCCCCGACTAGCGGGAATTTACGAGCAGTACTTC. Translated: CASSPRLAGIYEQYF.

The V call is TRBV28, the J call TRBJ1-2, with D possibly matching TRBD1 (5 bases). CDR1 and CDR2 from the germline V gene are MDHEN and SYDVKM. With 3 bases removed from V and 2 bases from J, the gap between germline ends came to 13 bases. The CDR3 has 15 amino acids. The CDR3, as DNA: TGTGCCAGCAGTTTGATTTCGGGGCCCAACTATGGCTACACCTTC. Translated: CASSLISGPNYGYTF.

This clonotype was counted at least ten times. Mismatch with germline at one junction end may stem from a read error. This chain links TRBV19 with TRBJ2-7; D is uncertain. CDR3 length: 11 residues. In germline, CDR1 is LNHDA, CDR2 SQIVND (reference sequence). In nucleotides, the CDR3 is TGTGCCAGCAGTATCCCGACTGAACAGTACTTC. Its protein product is CASSIPTEQYF.

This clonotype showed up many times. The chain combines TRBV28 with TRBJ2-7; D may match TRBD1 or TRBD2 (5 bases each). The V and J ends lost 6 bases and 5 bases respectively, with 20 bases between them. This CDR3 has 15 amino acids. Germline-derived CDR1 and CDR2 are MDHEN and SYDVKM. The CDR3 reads CASSFSGTAAHEQYF. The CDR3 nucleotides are TGTGCCAGCAGCTTCTCCGGGACGGCGGCCCACGAGCAGTACTTC. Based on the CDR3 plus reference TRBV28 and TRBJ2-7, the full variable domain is DVKVTQSSRYLVKRTGEKVFLECVQDMDHENMFWYRQDPGLGLRLIYFSYDVKMKEKGDIPEGYSVSREKKERFSLILESASTNQTSMYLCASSFSGTAAHEQYFGPGTRLTVT.

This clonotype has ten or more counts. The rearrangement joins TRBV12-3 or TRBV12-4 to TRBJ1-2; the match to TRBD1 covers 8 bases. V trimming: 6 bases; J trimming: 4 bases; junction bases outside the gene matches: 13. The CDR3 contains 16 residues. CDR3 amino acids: CASRPQGAISGYGYTF. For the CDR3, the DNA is TGTGCCAGCAGGCCGCAGGGGGCGATAAGCGGCTATGGCTACACCTTC.

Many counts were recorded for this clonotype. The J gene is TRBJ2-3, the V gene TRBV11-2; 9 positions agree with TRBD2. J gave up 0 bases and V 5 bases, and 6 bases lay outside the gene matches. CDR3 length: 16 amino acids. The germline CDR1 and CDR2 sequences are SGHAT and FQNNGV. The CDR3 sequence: CASSVTSGVSTDTQYF. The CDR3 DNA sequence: TGTGCCAGCAGCGTGACTAGCGGAGTCAGCACAGATACGCAGTATTTT.

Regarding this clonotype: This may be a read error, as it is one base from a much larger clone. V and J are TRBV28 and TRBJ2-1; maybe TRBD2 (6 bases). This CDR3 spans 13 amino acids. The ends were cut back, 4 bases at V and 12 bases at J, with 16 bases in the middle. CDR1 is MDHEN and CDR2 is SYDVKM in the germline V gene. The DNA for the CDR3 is TGTGCCAGCAGTTCGGTCCCCGGGGGTTGGCAGTTCTTC. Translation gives CASSSVPGGWQFF.

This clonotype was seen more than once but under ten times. The CDR3 DNA reads TGTGCCAGCAGCTCCCGCACGACCGACTATCAGCCCCAGCATTTT. It translates to CASSSRTTDYQPQHF. This sequence joins TRBV7-4 and TRBJ1-5; D is undetermined. This CDR3 is 15 amino acids long. In germline, CDR1 is SGHVT, CDR2 SQSDAQ. V gave up 4 bases and J gave up 5 bases, with 15 bases separating them.

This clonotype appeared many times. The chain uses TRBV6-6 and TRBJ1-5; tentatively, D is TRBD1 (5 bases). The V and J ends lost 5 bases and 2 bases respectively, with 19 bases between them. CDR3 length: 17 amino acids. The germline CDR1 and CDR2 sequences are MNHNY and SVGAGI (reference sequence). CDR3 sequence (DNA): TGTGCCAGCAGTGGCCCGGGACCCATCAGGGGCAATCAGCCCCAGCATTTT. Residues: CASSGPGPIRGNQPQHF.

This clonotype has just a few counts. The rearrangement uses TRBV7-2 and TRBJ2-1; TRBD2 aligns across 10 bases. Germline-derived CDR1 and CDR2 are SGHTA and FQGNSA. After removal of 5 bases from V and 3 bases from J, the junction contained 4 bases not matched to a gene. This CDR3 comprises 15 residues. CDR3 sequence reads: CASSPTSGIYNEQFF. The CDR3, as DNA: TGTGCCAGCAGCCCAACTAGCGGGATCTACAATGAGCAGTTCTTC.

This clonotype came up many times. CDR3 loop: CASSLTPPEQYF. The CDR3 bases are TGTGCCAGCAGCTTAACCCCCCCCGAGCAGTACTTC. The gene calls are TRBV11-2 and TRBJ2-7; D gene unclear. This CDR3 region has 12 residues. Germline values: CDR1 SGHAT, CDR2 FQNNGV. The V end was cut by 2 bases, the J end by 6 bases, with 8 bases between.

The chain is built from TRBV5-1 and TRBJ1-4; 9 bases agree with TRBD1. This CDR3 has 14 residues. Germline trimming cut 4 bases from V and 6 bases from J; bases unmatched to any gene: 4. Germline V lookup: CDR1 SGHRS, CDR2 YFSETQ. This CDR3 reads CASSQGTGYEKLFF. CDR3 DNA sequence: TGCGCCAGCAGCCAAGGGACAGGGTATGAAAAACTGTTTTTT. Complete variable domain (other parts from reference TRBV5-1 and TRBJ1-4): KAGVTQTPRYLIKTRGQQVTLSCSPISGHRSVSWYQQTPGQGLQFLFEYFSETQRNKGNFPGRFSGRQFSNSRSEMNVSTLELGDSALYLCASSQGTGYEKLFFGSGTQLSVL.